The subject of this entry is one T cell receptor (beta chain). This sample was included in a study of tumor-infiltrating lymphocytes in oesophageal squamous cell carcinoma. TCRdb re-called the PCR reads with MiXCR, one entry per CDR3 protein. The profile shows 15,000 to 20,000 distinct CDR3 sequences, about 40% of them singletons. Trimming took 5 bases from V and 1 from J, leaving 11 bases between them. The CDR3 is 14 amino acids. Germline values: CDR1 LNHDA, CDR2 SQIVND (reference sequence). What was sequenced was normal esophageal tissue next to the tumor. The receptor's source is a female donor with esophageal squamous cell carcinoma. V gene TRBV19 combines with J gene TRBJ1-1; possible D gene TRBD1, 6 bases. CDR3 amino acids: CASSSRGRNTEAFF. The CDR3 DNA sequence: TGTGCCAGTAGTTCCAGGGGTAGGAACACTGAAGCTTTCTTT.